This entry describes one T cell receptor (beta chain). Its antigen is as yet unknown. This sample was taken from a study of immune heterogeneity within non-small cell lung tumors. The study's findings and limits: Individual patients had largely distinct high-frequency T-cell receptor beta clonotypes.

The germline gives CDR1 LGHNT, CDR2 FRNRAP. J was trimmed by 4 bases and V by 2 bases; bases with no gene match: 1. This CDR3 spans 14 amino acids. Multiplex PCR amplified the TCR beta CDR3 region. Its first round ran for roughly 9 cycles with 32 V and 13 J primers. TCRdb redid the calling of the multiplex PCR reads with MiXCR, one entry per CDR3 protein. The table lists about 15,000 distinct CDR3 sequences, 28% of them singletons. Template material comprised bulk tumor genomic DNA at approximately 650 ng per sample. Several widely spaced biopsies per primary tumor were taken during surgery. Each patient presented with untreated, newly diagnosed non-small cell lung cancer and received curative surgery.

Sequenced material: lung tumor tissue. The chain combines TRBV12-5 with TRBJ2-1; 8 bases agree with TRBD2. The source of this sequence is a man in his forties or fifties with non-small cell lung cancer. For the CDR3, the DNA is TGTGCTAGTGGTTTGACTAGCGGATACAATGAGCAGTTCTTC. Translating it yields CASGLTSGYNEQFF.